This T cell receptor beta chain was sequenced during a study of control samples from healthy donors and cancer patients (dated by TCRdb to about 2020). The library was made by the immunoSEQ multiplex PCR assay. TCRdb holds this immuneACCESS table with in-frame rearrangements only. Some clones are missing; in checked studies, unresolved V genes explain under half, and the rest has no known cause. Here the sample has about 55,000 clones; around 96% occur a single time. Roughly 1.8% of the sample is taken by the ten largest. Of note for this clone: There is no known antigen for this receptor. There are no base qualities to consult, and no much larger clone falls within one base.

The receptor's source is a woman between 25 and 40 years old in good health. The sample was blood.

The CDR3 reads CASSYGTGDEQFF. The bases read TGTGCCAGCAGTTACGGGACCGGTGACGAGCAGTTCTTC. This sequence uses TRBV6-6 and TRBJ2-1; the D gene is tentatively TRBD1 or TRBD2, each matching 5 bases. V loses 2 bases of germline sequence and J loses 10 bases, and the interval between the two ends is 12 bases. The germline V gene (reference sequence) sets CDR1 to MNHNY and CDR2 to SVGAGI. The CDR3 numbers 13 residues from cysteine through phenylalanine. The entry retains the CDR3 DNA only, 39 bases that are in frame from base 1.